The source of this T cell receptor beta chain is a study of blood T cell repertoires in COVID-19. For the study at large: Nucleic acid was either cDNA or gDNA, and it came from T cells, B-cell-depleted T cells, or PBMCs.

The germline V gene has CDR1 MGHRA and CDR2 YSYEKL. CDR3 length: 17 amino acids. V lost 0 bases and J 10 bases, leaving 19 bases between the germline ends. Patients in Seattle were enrolled during active infection, then followed longitudinally. TCRdb's copy holds only in-frame clones and misses some; the assay was immunoSEQ multiplex PCR. The sample has over 200,000 clones; over 80% are singletons. The clonotype was recovered from a young man with COVID-19, enrolled during active disease. V is TRBV4-1 and J is TRBJ1-6; TRBD1 might be the D (5 bases). Input material: peripheral blood. The CDR3 loop reads CASSQELVQGVLSPLHF. The CDR3 DNA reads TGCGCCAGCAGCCAAGAGCTGGTCCAGGGTGTTTTGTCACCCCTCCACTTT.